Below are 5 T cell receptor beta chains sequenced from a single sample in a study of control samples from healthy donors and cancer patients. Repertoires were generated with immunoSEQ multiplex PCR, while TCRdb's copy carries only in-frame clones and drops some. Of roughly 170,000 clones in the sample, approximately 92% were seen once. Material: blood. Every receptor here comes from a man aged 18 to 29 in good health.

The rearrangement links TRBV9 to TRBJ1-1; D gene unclear. The CDR3 sequence is 13 residues long. Germline assignment: CDR1 SGDLS and CDR2 YYNGEE. V lost 0 bases and J lost 8, with 11 bases in between. This chain's CDR3 is CASSVDGGGEAFF. The DNA for the CDR3 is TGTGCCAGCAGCGTAGACGGTGGAGGGGAAGCTTTCTTT.

The V and J genes are TRBV3-1 (or the pseudogene TRBV3-2) and TRBJ2-1; no clear D. The CDR3 is 11 amino acids. Germline values: CDR1 LGHDT, CDR2 YNNKEL (reference sequence). Trimming removed 0 bases from V and 10 bases from J, with 4 bases in between. The CDR3 DNA is TGTGCCAGCAGCCAAGAATACGAGCAGTTCTTC. Residues: CASSQEYEQFF.

The rearrangement links TRBV10-1 to TRBJ2-7; maybe TRBD1 (5 bases). The CDR3 has 14 residues. V was pared by 3 bases and J by 1 base, with 10 bases between. Germline assignment: CDR1 WNHNN and CDR2 SYGVQD (reference sequence). In DNA, the CDR3 is TGCGCCAGCAGTGACTCGACAGATTCCTACGAGCAGTACTTC. Its translation is CASSDSTDSYEQYF.

This clone was picked up one time. This chain links TRBV6-1 with TRBJ2-7, with D maybe TRBD1 (5 bases). Germline lookup yields CDR1 MNHNS and CDR2 SASEGT. Trimming pared 3 bases from V and 0 bases from J, leaving 15 bases between. There are 16 residues in the CDR3. CDR3 amino acids: CASSDIVGLSSYEQYF. The CDR3 nucleotides are TGTGCCAGCAGTGATATTGTGGGGCTTAGCTCCTACGAGCAGTACTTC.

This chain uses TRBV2 with TRBJ2-7; D assignment may be TRBD1 or TRBD2 (5 bases each). The CDR3 has 13 residues. Trimming left V 3 bases short and J 1 base short, with 7 bases between. Germline V gene sequence: CDR1 SNHLY, CDR2 FYNNEI. The CDR3 loop is CASSEGPSYEQYF. CDR3 DNA sequence: TGTGCCAGCAGTGAGGGACCGTCCTACGAGCAGTACTTC.